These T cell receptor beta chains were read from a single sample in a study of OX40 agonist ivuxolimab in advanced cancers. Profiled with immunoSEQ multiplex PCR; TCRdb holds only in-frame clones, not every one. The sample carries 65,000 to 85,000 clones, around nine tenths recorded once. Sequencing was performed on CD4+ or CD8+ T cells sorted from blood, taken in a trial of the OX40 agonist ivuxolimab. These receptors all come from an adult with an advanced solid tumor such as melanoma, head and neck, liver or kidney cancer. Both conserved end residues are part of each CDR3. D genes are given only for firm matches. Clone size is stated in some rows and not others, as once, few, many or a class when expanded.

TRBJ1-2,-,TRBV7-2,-,CASSFGVYGYTF,TGTGCCAGCAGCTTTGGGGTCTATGGCTACACCTTC
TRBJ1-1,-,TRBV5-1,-,CASSFGGRMNTEAFF,TGCGCCAGCAGCTTTGGTGGGAGGATGAACACTGAAGCTTTCTTT
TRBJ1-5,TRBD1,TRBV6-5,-,CASSQTGTSNQPQHF,TGTGCCAGCAGTCAGACAGGGACGAGCAATCAGCCCCAGCATTTT
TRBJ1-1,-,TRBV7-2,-,CASSLRQPSAEAFF,TGTGCCAGCAGCTTAAGACAGCCCAGCGCTGAAGCTTTCTTT
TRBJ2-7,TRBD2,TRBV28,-,CASSAHGRSPQYF,TGTGCCAGCAGTGCCCACGGGAGGTCGCCGCAGTACTTC
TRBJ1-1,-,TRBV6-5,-,CASATWDNTEAFF,TGTGCCAGCGCAACCTGGGACAACACTGAAGCTTTCTTT
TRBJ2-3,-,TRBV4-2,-,CASSQARGGGPDTQYF,TGTGCCAGCAGCCAAGCCCGAGGGGGGGGCCCAGATACGCAGTATTTT
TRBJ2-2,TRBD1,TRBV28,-,CASSFPRTGAGELFF,TGTGCCAGCAGTTTCCCTAGGACAGGGGCCGGGGAGCTGTTTTTT
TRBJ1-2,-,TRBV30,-,CAWSTMGFNNYGYTF,TGTGCCTGGAGTACTATGGGATTCAATAACTATGGCTACACCTTC
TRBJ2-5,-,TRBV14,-,CASSQQGLGQETQYF,TGTGCCAGCAGCCAACAAGGGCTAGGCCAAGAGACCCAGTACTTC
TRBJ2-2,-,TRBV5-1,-,CASSWDGGRNTGELFF,TGCGCCAGCAGCTGGGACGGGGGGCGGAACACCGGGGAGCTGTTTTTT
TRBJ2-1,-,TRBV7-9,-,CASSPKPRSYNEQFF,TGTGCCAGCAGCCCGAAGCCCAGATCCTACAATGAGCAGTTCTTC
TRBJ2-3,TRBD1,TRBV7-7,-,CASSRGQAPSTDTQYF,TGTGCCAGCAGCCGGGGACAGGCTCCTTCCACAGATACGCAGTATTTT
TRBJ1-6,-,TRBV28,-,CASSLDSYNSPLHF,TGTGCCAGCAGTTTAGACAGTTATAATTCACCCCTCCACTTT
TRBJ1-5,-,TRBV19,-,CASQIGGYSNQPQHF,TGTGCCAGTCAAATCGGAGGGTATAGCAATCAGCCCCAGCATTTT
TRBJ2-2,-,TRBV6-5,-,CASSVLAGELFF,TGTGCCAGCAGTGTCCTGGCCGGGGAGCTGTTTTTT
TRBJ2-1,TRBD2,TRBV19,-,CASRSGGAVDEQFF,TGTGCCAGTAGATCCGGGGGGGCTGTGGATGAGCAGTTCTTC
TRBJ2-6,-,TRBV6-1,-,CASIRGSYGANVLTF,TGTGCCAGCATACGGGGTTCCTATGGGGCCAACGTCCTGACTTTC
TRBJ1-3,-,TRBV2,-,CASRSGFSGNTIYF,TGTGCCAGCAGAAGCGGCTTCTCTGGAAACACCATATATTTT
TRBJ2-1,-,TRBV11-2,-,CAINSGRLNEQFF,TGTGCCATCAACAGTGGCCGCCTCAATGAGCAGTTCTTC
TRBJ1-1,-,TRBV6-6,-,CASSLGGRGTNTEAFF,TGTGCCAGCAGTCTCGGGGGTAGGGGGACGAACACTGAAGCTTTCTTT
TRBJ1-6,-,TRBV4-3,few,CASSQDPGSDSPLHF,TGCGCCAGCAGCCAAGATCCAGGGTCAGACTCACCCCTCCACTTT
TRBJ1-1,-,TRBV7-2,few,CASSPPRGGGLREAFF,TGTGCCAGCAGCCCCCCCCGGGGGGGCGGCCTCAGGGAAGCTTTCTTT
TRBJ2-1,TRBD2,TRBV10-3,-,CAISEERGALYNEQFF,TGTGCCATCAGTGAAGAGCGGGGGGCCCTCTACAATGAGCAGTTCTTC
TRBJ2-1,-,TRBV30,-,CAWSRRDASNEQFF,TGTGCCTGGAGTAGGAGGGACGCTAGCAATGAGCAGTTCTTC